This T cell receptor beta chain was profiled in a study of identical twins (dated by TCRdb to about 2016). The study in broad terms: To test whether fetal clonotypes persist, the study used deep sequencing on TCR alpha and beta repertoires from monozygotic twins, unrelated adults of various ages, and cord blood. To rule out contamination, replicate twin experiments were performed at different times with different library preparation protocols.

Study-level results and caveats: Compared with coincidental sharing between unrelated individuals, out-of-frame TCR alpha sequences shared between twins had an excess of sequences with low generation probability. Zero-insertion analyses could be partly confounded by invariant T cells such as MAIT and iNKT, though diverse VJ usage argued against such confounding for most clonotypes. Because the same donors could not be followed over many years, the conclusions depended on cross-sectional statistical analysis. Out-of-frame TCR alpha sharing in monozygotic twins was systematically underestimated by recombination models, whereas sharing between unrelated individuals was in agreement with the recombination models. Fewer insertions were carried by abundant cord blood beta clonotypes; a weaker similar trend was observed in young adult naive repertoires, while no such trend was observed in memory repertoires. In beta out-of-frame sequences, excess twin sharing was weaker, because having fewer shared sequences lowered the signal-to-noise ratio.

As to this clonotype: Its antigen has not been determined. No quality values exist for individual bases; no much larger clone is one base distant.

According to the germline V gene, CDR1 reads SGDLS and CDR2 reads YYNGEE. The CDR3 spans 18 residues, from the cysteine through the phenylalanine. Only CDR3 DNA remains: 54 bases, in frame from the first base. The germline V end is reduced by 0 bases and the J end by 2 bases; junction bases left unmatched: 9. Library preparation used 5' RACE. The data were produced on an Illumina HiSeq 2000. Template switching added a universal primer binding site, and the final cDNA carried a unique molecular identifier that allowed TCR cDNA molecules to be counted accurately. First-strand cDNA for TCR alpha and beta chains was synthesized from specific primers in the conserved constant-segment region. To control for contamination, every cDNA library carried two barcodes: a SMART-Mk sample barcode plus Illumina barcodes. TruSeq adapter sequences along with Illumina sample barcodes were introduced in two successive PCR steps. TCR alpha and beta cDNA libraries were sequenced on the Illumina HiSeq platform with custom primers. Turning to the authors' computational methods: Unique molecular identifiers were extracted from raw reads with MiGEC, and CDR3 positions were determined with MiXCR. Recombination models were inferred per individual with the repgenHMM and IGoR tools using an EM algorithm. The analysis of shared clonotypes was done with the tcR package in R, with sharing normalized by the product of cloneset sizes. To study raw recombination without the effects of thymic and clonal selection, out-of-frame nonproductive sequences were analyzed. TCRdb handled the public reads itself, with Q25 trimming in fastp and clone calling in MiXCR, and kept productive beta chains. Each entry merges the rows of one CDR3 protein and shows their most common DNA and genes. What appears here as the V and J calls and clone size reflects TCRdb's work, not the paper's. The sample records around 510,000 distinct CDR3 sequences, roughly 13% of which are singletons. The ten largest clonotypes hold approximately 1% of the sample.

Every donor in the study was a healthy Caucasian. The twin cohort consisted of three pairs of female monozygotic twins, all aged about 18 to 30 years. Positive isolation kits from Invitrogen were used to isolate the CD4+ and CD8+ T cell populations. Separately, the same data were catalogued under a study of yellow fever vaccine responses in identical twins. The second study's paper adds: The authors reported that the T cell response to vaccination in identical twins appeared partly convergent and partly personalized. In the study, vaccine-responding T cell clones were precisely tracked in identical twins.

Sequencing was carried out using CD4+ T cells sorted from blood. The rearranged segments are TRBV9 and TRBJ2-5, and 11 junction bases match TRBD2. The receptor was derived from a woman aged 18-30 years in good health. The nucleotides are TGTGCCAGCAGCGTAGGGATGGCTAGCGGGGGGATACAAGAGACCCAGTACTTC. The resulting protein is CASSVGMASGGIQETQYF.